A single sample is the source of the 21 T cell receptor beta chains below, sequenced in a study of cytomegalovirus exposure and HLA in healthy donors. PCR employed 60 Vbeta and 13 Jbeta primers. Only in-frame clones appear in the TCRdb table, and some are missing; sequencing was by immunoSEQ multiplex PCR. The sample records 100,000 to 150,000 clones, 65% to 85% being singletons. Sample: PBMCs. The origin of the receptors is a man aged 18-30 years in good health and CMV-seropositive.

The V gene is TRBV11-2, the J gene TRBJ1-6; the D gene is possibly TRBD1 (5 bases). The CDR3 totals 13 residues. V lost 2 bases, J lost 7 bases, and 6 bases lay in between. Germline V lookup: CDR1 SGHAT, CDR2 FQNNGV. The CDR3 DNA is TGTGCCAGCAGCTTAAGACAGAATTCACCCCTCCACTTT. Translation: CASSLRQNSPLHF.

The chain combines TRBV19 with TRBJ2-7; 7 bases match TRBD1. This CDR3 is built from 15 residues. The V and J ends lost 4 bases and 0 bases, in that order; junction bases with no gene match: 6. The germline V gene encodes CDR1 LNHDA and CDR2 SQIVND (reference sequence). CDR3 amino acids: CASSRAGTDSYEQYF. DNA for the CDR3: TGTGCCAGTAGTAGAGCCGGGACAGACTCCTACGAGCAGTACTTC.

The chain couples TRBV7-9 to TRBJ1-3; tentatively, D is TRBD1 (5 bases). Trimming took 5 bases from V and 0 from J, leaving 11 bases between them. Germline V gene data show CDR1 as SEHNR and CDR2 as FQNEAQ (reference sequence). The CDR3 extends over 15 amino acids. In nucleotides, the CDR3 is TGTGCCAGCAGCCAAGCAGGGCTCTCTGGAAACACCATATATTTT. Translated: CASSQAGLSGNTIYF.

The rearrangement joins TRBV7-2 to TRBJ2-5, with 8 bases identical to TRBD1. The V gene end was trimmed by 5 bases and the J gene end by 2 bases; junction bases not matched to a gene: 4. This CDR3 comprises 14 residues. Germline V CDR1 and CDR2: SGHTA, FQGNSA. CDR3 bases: TGTGCCAGCAGCGTCCAGGGGGCTCAAGAGACCCAGTACTTC. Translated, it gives CASSVQGAQETQYF.

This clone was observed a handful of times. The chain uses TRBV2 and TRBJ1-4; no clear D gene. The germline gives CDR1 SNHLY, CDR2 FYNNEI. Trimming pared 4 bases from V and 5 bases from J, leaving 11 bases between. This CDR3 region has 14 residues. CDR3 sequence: CASSVDTNNEKLFF. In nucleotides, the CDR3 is TGTGCCAGCAGTGTTGACACGAACAATGAAAAACTGTTTTTT. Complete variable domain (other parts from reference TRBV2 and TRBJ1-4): EPEVTQTPSHQVTQMGQEVILRCVPISNHLYFYWYRQILGQKVEFLVSFYNNEISEKSEIFDDQFSVERPDGSNFTLKIRSTKLEDSAMYFCASSVDTNNEKLFFGSGTQLSVL.

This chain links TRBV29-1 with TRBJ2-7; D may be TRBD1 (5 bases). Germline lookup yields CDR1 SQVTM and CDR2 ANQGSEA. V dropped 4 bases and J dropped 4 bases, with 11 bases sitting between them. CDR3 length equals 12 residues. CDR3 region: CSVAGLGYEQYF. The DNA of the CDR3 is TGCAGCGTTGCAGGGTTGGGGTACGAGCAGTACTTC.

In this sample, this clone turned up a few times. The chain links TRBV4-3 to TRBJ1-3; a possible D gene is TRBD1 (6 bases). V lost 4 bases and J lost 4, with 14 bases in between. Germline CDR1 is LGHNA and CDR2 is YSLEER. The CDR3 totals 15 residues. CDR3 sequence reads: CASSPQQGPGNTIYF. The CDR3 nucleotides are TGCGCCAGCAGCCCCCAACAGGGTCCCGGAAACACCATATATTTT.

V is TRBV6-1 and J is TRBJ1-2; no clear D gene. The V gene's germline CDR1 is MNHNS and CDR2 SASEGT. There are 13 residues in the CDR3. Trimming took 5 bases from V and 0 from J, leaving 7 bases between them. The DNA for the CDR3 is TGTGCCAGCAGTTCCCTACCTAACTATGGCTACACCTTC. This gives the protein CASSSLPNYGYTF.

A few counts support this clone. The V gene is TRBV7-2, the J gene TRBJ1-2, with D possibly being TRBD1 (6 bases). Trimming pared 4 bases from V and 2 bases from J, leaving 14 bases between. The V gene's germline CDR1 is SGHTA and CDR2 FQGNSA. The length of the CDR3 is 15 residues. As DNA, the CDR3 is TGTGCCAGCAGCTCGCTGGGGGCTTTCAACTATGGCTACACCTTC. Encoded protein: CASSSLGAFNYGYTF.

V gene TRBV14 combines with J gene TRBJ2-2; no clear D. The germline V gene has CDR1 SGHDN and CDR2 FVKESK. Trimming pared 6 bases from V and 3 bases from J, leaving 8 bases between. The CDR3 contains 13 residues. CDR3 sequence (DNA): TGTGCCAGCAGGGCCCTGTACACCGGGGAGCTGTTTTTT. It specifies CASRALYTGELFF.

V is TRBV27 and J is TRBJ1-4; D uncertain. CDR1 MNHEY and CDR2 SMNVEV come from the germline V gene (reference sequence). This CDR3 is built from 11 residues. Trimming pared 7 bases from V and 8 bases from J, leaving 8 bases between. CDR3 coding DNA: TGTGCCAGCACTCCGGGGGAAAAACTGTTTTTT. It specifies CASTPGEKLFF.

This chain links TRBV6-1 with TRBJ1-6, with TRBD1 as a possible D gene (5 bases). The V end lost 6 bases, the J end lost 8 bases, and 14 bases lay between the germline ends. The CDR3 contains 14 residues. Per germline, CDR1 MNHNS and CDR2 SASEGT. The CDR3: CASREQATDSPLHF. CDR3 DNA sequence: TGTGCCAGCAGGGAACAGGCGACCGATTCACCCCTCCACTTT.

CDR3 residues: CASSRQGAQPPNEKLFF. The CDR3 DNA follows: TGCGCCAGCAGCCGTCAGGGGGCACAGCCGCCTAATGAAAAACTGTTTTTT. The chain links TRBV4-3 to TRBJ1-4, with 8 nucleotides matching TRBD1. Germline CDR1 LGHNA, CDR2 YSLEER. V lost 4 bases, J lost 3 bases, and 10 bases stayed unmatched. The length of the CDR3 is 17 residues.

The CDR3 region is CASSQRRVYEQYF. CDR3 sequence (DNA): TGTGCCAGCAGCCAGAGAAGAGTCTACGAGCAGTACTTC. This chain connects TRBV14 to TRBJ2-7; D is uncertain. The V gene's germline CDR1 is SGHDN and CDR2 FVKESK. V was clipped by 3 bases and J by 3 bases, with 9 bases between them. The CDR3 is 13 residues long.

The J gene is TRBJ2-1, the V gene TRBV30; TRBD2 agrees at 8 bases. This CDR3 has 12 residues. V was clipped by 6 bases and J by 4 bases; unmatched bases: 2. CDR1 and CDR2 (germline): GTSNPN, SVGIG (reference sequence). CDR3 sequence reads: CACSGKYNEQFF. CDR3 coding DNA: TGTGCCTGTAGCGGGAAATACAATGAGCAGTTCTTC.

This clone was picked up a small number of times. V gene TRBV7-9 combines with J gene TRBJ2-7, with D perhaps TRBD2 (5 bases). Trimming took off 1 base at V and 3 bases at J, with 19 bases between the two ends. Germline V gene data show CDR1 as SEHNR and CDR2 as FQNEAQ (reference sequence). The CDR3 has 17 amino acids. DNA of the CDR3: TGTGCCAGCAGCTTAGGGGTTTCGGGGTCCGGGGACTACGAGCAGTACTTC. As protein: CASSLGVSGSGDYEQYF.

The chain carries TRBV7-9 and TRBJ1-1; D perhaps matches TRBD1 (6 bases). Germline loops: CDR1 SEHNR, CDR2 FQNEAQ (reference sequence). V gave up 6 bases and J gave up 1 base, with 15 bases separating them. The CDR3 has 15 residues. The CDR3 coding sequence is TGTGCCAGCAGTTCTAACCGGGACAAGAACACTGAAGCTTTCTTT. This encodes CASSSNRDKNTEAFF.

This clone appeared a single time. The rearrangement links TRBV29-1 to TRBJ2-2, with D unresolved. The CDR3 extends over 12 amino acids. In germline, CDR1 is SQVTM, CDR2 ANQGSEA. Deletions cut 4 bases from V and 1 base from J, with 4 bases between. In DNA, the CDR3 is TGCAGCGTTGTTCGGAACACCGGGGAGCTGTTTTTT. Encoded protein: CSVVRNTGELFF.

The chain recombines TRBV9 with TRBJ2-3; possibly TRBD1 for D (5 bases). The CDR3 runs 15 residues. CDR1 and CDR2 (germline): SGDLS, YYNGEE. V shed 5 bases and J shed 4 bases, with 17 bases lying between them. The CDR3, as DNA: TGTGCCAGCAGGAAGACAGTTTGGTATGCAGATACGCAGTATTTT. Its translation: CASRKTVWYADTQYF.

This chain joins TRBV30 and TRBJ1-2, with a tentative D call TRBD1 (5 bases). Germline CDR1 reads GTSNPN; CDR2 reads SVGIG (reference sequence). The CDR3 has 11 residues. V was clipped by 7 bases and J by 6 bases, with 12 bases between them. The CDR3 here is CASQKGHGYTF. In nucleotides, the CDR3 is TGTGCCTCCCAAAAGGGGCATGGCTACACCTTC.

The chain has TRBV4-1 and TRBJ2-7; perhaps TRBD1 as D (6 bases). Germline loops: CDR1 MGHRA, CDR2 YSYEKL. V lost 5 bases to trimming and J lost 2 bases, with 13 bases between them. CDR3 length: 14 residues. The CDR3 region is CASSYRDTTYEQYF. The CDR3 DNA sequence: TGCGCCAGCAGCTACCGGGACACGACCTACGAGCAGTACTTC.